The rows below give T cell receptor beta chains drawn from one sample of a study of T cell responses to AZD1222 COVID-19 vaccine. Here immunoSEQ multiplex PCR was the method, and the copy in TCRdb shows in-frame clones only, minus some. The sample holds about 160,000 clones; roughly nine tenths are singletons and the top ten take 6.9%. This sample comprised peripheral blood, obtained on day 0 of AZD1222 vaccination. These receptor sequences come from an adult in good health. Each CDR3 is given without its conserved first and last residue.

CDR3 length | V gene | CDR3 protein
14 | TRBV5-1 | ASSIQGAHGNSPLH
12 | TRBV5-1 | ASSSGQENEKLF
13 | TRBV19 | ASSSPGHQQETQY
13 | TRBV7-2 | ASRSGGGTYNEQF
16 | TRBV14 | ASSQTRGQGLSGNTIY
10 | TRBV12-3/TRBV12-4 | ASSLMAREAF
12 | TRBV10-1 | ASSERRECEKLF
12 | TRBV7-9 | ASMGAPSNSPLH
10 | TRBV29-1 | SVDPGNYGYT
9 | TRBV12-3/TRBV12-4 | ASRPATEAF
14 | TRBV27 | ASSSVGQPLTGELF
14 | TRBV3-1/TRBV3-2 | ASSPRAGARGNTIY
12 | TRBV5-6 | ASSLGPEAEPQH
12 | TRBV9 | ASSEGRVNYGYT
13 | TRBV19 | ASSAARQPTGELF
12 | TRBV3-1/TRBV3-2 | ASSHNRDTGELF
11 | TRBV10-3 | ASSQGAAEGYT
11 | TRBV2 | ASSGLTNYEQY
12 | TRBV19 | ASRWGTGPYEQY
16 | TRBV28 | ARRSCPSGECSTDTQY
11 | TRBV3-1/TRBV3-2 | ASSQSFTGELF
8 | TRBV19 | ASSGLEAF
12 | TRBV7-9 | ASSSTGSFYGYT
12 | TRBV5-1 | ASSIRQGAHEQF
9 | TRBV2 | ARGTLNTIY
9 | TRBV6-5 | ASGLGDTQY
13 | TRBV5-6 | ASSLAGTGGFEQF
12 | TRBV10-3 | AISEAEITGELF
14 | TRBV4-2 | ASSQQYQGRADGYT
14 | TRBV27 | ASSFSSGTGKDEQY
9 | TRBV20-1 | SARLWETQY
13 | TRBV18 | ASSPGRSGGTEAF
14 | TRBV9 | ASSVGSPRRYNEQF
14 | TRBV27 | ASSLSYGTGYQPQH
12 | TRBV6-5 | ASSRTSGLYEQY
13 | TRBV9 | ASSVRQGGTDTQY
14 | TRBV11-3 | ASSLGGTGYTDTQY
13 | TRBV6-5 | ASSNPRDRGYVQY
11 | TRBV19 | ASNDQGSGELF
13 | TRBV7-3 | ASSSLRLLNSPLH
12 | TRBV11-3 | ASSLAGAGQPQH
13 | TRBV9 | ASSVVGSSYNEQF
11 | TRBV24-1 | ATSDDRTGDQY
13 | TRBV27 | ASSLFRGYTGELF
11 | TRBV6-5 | ANRDRIPTTQY
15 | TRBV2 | ASSGTSGGVWTDTQY
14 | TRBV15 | ATSPGQGASTDTQY
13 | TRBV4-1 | ASSQGPGVNNEQF
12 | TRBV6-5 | ASSYIGQLNEQF
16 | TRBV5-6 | ASSPGTSGGVLVGELF
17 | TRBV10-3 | AISESNSGQVNYNSPLH
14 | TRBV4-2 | ASSQEVRPVGGTQH
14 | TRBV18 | ASSLFAPGTGYEQY
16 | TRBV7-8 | ASSLYRGQAVAGNTIY
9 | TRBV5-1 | ASSIQETQY
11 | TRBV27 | ASSRDSQETQY
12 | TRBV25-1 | ASSEWDRVTEAF
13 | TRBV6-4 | ASSEWNRGDTEAF
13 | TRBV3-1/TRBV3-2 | ASSRDRGLGEKLF